This T cell receptor (beta chain) was captured by sequencing in a study of long-term antiretroviral therapy in people with HIV. This CDR3 is built from 14 residues. Germline values: CDR1 SNHLY, CDR2 FYNNEI. Trimming took 3 bases from V and 4 from J; bases not matched to a gene: 6. They ran version v3.0 of the immunoSEQ assay at survey level. The method was immunoSEQ multiplex PCR; TCRdb's version includes in-frame clones alone and lacks a portion of them. The sample records approximately 20,000 clones, roughly 78% being singletons. This TCR was recovered from a woman aged 40 to 55 with HIV. Material: unsorted PBMCs, obtained 0.2 years after starting antiretroviral therapy. V and J are TRBV2 and TRBJ2-7; 7 nucleotides match TRBD2. DNA for the CDR3: TGTGCCAGCAGTGATAAGGGAGGGGTGTACGAGCAGTACTTC. Translation gives CASSDKGGVYEQYF.